A selection of T cell receptor beta chains follows, all from one sample in a study of T-cell reconstitution after alpha-beta-depleted transplantation in children. TCRdb re-called the PCR reads with MiXCR, one entry per CDR3 protein. This table holds roughly 500,000 distinct CDR3 sequences, approximately 16% found once. Sequences were derived from PBMCs from the stem cell graft donor, sampled from the stem cell graft. The source is a human donor who donated a stem cell graft to a child with acute lymphoblastic leukemia. The CDR3 runs from the conserved cysteine through the conserved F or W. The D gene is left open where the match is weak. A row's size may be missing; if present it is once, few, many or a size class.

V gene	J gene	CDR3 length	clone size	D gene	CDR3 DNA	CDR3 protein
TRBV27	TRBJ2-2	12	.	.	TGTGCCAGCAGTTTACTAGTCGGGGAGCTGTTTTTT	CASSLLVGELFF
TRBV9	TRBJ2-3	13	.	.	TGTGCCAGCGGTTCTAGCTTGACAGATACGCAGTATTTT	CASGSSLTDTQYF
TRBV7-3	TRBJ2-1	15	.	TRBD2	TGTGCCAGCAGCTTAATGTTAGCGGGAGGCAATGAGCAGTTCTTC	CASSLMLAGGNEQFF
TRBV19	TRBJ2-1	11	.	TRBD2	TGTGCCAGTGGCCTTGCTAGCGGTGAGTTCTTC	CASGLASGEFF
TRBV5-5	TRBJ2-6	16	.	.	TGTGCCAGCAGCTTTGCCGCAAGCTCTGGGGCCAACGTCCTGACTTTC	CASSFAASSGANVLTF
TRBV12-3/TRBV12-4	TRBJ2-7	14	few	.	TGTGCCAGCAGGCTCTCACTCAGCTCCTACGAGCAGTACTTC	CASRLSLSSYEQYF
TRBV29-1	TRBJ2-3	16	few	TRBD2	TGCAGCGTTGAAGATCTGAGCGGGAGTGGGGCAGATACGCAGTATTTT	CSVEDLSGSGADTQYF
TRBV11-2	TRBJ2-6	11	few	.	TGTGCCAGCAGCTTAGCGAACGTCCTGACTTTC	CASSLANVLTF
TRBV19	TRBJ1-1	13	.	TRBD1	TGTGCCAGTAGTGCGGGACAGGCACCGTGGGCTTTCTTT	CASSAGQAPWAFF
TRBV3-1	TRBJ1-1	15	.	.	TGTGCCAGCAGCCAAGATGTTGGGGTGAACACTGAAGCTTTCTTT	CASSQDVGVNTEAFF
TRBV3-1	TRBJ2-3	16	few	.	TGTGCCAGCAGCCCCATCGGTGGGACCTACACAGATACGCAGTATTTT	CASSPIGGTYTDTQYF
TRBV5-1	TRBJ2-1	12	few	.	TGCGCCAGCAATCCAAACTCTAATGAGCAGTTCTTC	CASNPNSNEQFF
TRBV10-3	TRBJ1-5	16	once	TRBD1	TGTGCCATCAGTGAGTCTGGGACAGGGGGATATCAGCCCCAGCATTTT	CAISESGTGGYQPQHF
TRBV2	TRBJ2-2	15	.	TRBD1	TGTGCCAGCACGACAGGGAGACCGAACACCGGGGAGCTGTTTTTT	CASTTGRPNTGELFF
TRBV29-1	TRBJ2-3	14	few	.	TGCAGCGTTGAGAATCCAGGCCTCACAGATACGCAGTATTTT	CSVENPGLTDTQYF
TRBV29-1	TRBJ1-3	14	.	.	TGCAGCGTTGTTTGGCAGGGGTCTGGAAACACCATATATTTT	CSVVWQGSGNTIYF
TRBV29-1	TRBJ2-1	16	.	TRBD2	TGCAGCGTTGAGGGGACTAGCGGGAGTCGGTACAATGAGCAGTTCTTC	CSVEGTSGSRYNEQFF
TRBV29-1	TRBJ2-1	13	few	TRBD2	TGCAGCGCCGTTCCGGGACTAGCTAATGAGCAGTTCTTC	CSAVPGLANEQFF
TRBV4-1	TRBJ1-5	15	.	.	TGCGCCAGCAGCCAAGAACAGCTGAGCAATCAGCCCCAGCATTTT	CASSQEQLSNQPQHF
TRBV5-1	TRBJ2-1	14	.	TRBD1	TGCGCCAGCAGCTCCGGGACAGGGAACAATGAGCAGTTCTTC	CASSSGTGNNEQFF
TRBV7-6	TRBJ2-5	15	.	.	TGTGCCAGCAGCCTTACGGGACTTACCCGGGAGACCCAGTACTTC	CASSLTGLTRETQYF
TRBV7-9	TRBJ2-2	16	.	.	TGTGCCAGCAGCTTAATGGCCGGGAGGAACACCGGGGAGCTGTTTTTT	CASSLMAGRNTGELFF
TRBV29-1	TRBJ1-5	14	few	TRBD1	TGCAGCGCCGCGACAGGGATGGGCAATCAGCCCCAGCATTTT	CSAATGMGNQPQHF
TRBV27	TRBJ1-5	17	.	TRBD1	TGTGCCAGCAGTCCTGGGACAGGGGGCTATAGCAATCAGCCCCAGCATTTT	CASSPGTGGYSNQPQHF
TRBV7-9	TRBJ2-5	14	few	.	TGTGCCAGCAGCCCCCCCCTACAACAAGAGACCCAGTACTTC	CASSPPLQQETQYF
TRBV3-1	TRBJ1-1	14	.	.	TGTGCCAGCAGCCAAGCAGCAGCTGACACTGAAGCTTTCTTT	CASSQAAADTEAFF
TRBV28	TRBJ2-1	16	.	TRBD2	TGTGCCAGCAGTTTCGTTAGCGGGGACTCCTACAATGAGCAGTTCTTC	CASSFVSGDSYNEQFF
TRBV10-2	TRBJ2-1	16	.	TRBD2	TGCGCCAGCAGTCCCACGACTAGCGGGTGGCACAATGAGCAGTTCTTC	CASSPTTSGWHNEQFF
TRBV9	TRBJ1-5	14	few	.	TGTGCCAGCATCGGGGGAAAGGGCAATCAGCCCCAGCATTTT	CASIGGKGNQPQHF
TRBV10-1	TRBJ2-5	19	few	TRBD2	TGCGCCAGCAGTGAGACTGTACCGGGACTAGCGGGAGTCTATGAGACCCAGTACTTC	CASSETVPGLAGVYETQYF
TRBV9	TRBJ1-4	17	few	TRBD1	TGTGCCAGCAGCGTAGAGGCGGGGACAGAGCAGCGAGAAAAACTGTTTTTT	CASSVEAGTEQREKLFF
TRBV20-1	TRBJ2-3	14	few	.	TGCAGTGCTACACACGGATCTAGCACAGATACGCAGTATTTT	CSATHGSSTDTQYF
TRBV5-1	TRBJ2-1	15	few	TRBD2	TGCGCCAGCAGCTTGGTCGGTAGCGGGACGGAAGAGCAGTTCTTC	CASSLVGSGTEEQFF
TRBV20-1	TRBJ2-1	14	.	TRBD2	TGCAGTGCCACGTACCCTAGCGGGACCGATGAGCAGTTCTTC	CSATYPSGTDEQFF
TRBV29-1	TRBJ2-7	17	few	.	TGCAGCGTTGAAGATGGCGTTAGAGGGCAGGAGACCTACGAGCAGTACTTC	CSVEDGVRGQETYEQYF
TRBV18	TRBJ2-5	17	once	TRBD2	TGTGCCAGCTCACCACCGGGACTAGCGGGAGGATACGAGACCCAGTACTTC	CASSPPGLAGGYETQYF
TRBV15	TRBJ2-2	15	few	.	TGTGCCACCAGCAGTCCAAAGGCGAACACCGGGGAGCTGTTTTTT	CATSSPKANTGELFF
TRBV4-1	TRBJ2-7	15	few	TRBD1	TGCGCCAGCAGCCTGTCCCCGGGACAGGAGTACGAGCAGTACTTC	CASSLSPGQEYEQYF
TRBV19	TRBJ1-5	15	.	.	TGTGCCAGTAGTAGCCCAGGCGGAGGGTATCAGCCCCAGCATTTT	CASSSPGGGYQPQHF
TRBV5-5	TRBJ2-7	12	few	.	TGTGCCAGCAGCCTCGGGACTGCGGAGACGTACTTC	CASSLGTAETYF
TRBV7-2	TRBJ2-1	15	.	.	TGTGCCAGCAGCTTAGGTCGGGTAACCTACAATGAGCAGTTCTTC	CASSLGRVTYNEQFF
TRBV5-1	TRBJ1-1	13	.	.	TGCGCCAGCAGCGTAGGCGAGGGCACTGAAGCTTTCTTT	CASSVGEGTEAFF
TRBV19	TRBJ2-7	15	.	.	TGTGCCAGTAGTGCCTCGGCGGCCTCCTCCTACGAGCAGTACTTC	CASSASAASSYEQYF
TRBV5-1	TRBJ2-5	15	few	TRBD2	TGCGCCAGCAAGGAGGCGGGAGTACCTCAAGAGACCCAGTACTTC	CASKEAGVPQETQYF
TRBV9	TRBJ2-7	14	.	.	TGTGCCAGCAGCGTAGGCACAGCCGACTACGAGCAGTACTTC	CASSVGTADYEQYF
TRBV3-1	TRBJ2-7	17	.	TRBD2	TGTGCCACCAGCCAAGATCCCCTAGCGGGGGGACCCTACGAGCAGTACTTC	CATSQDPLAGGPYEQYF
TRBV20-1	TRBJ2-7	17	.	TRBD1	TGCAGTGCTGCGCCAGTGTGGGACAGGCTGTACTCCTACGAGCAGTACTTC	CSAAPVWDRLYSYEQYF
TRBV5-1	TRBJ2-7	15	few	TRBD1	TGCGCCAGCAGCCACCGACAGGGGACCTCCTACGAGCAGTACTTC	CASSHRQGTSYEQYF
TRBV7-9	TRBJ2-1	15	few	TRBD2	TGTGCCAGCAGCCTGGGACTAGCGGAGTACAATGAGCAGTTCTTC	CASSLGLAEYNEQFF
TRBV6-1	TRBJ1-5	14	.	TRBD1	TGTGCCAGCAGTGCAACAGGGGGCGATCAGCCCCAGCATTTT	CASSATGGDQPQHF